A single sample gave rise to the 11 T cell receptor beta chains below, sequenced in a study of cytomegalovirus exposure and HLA in healthy donors. 60 Vbeta and 13 Jbeta primers were used in PCR. Profiling relied on immunoSEQ multiplex PCR, and the TCRdb table lists in-frame clones only, not all of them. The data show around 150,000 clones, with over 75% seen just once and 11% to 15% held by the top ten. The sequenced sample consisted of PBMCs. These receptors were collected from a man aged 45-65 years in good health and CMV-seropositive.

The sample holds a few counts of this clone. This chain links TRBV29-1 with TRBJ1-6, with TRBD1 matching over 8 bases. This CDR3 comprises 13 residues. The germline gives CDR1 SQVTM, CDR2 ANQGSEA. J lost 9 bases, V lost 7 bases, and 8 bases had no gene match. CDR3 sequence (DNA): TGCAGCGCACAGGGGGACTTTTCTTCACCCCTCCACTTT. Protein sequence: CSAQGDFSSPLHF.

The chain couples TRBV10-3 to TRBJ2-7; 7 bases agree with TRBD1. Germline CDR1 and CDR2: ENHRY and SYGVKD. This CDR3 has 14 residues. V lost 4 bases and J lost 5; bases outside the gene matches: 8. CDR3 protein: CAISGPTGLDEQYF. CDR3 sequence (DNA): TGTGCCATCAGTGGACCGACAGGGCTCGACGAGCAGTACTTC.

The chain's CDR3 is CATSRVASGGLTTDTQYF. Here the CDR3 DNA reads TGTGCCACCAGCAGAGTTGCTAGCGGGGGTTTAACCACAGATACGCAGTATTTT. The gene calls are TRBV15 and TRBJ2-3; 10 bases are shared with TRBD2. Germline V CDR1 and CDR2: LNHNV, YYDKDF (reference sequence). The CDR3 has 18 residues. V lost 1 base to trimming and J lost 2 bases; unmatched junction nucleotides: 9. Complete variable domain (other parts from reference TRBV15 and TRBJ2-3): DAMVIQNPRYQVTQFGKPVTLSCSQTLNHNVMYWYQQKSSQAPKLLFHYYDKDFNNEADTPDNFQSRRPNTSFCFLDIRSPGLGDTAMYLCATSRVASGGLTTDTQYFGPGTRLTVL.

The chain combines TRBV7-8 with TRBJ2-4; 8 nucleotides line up with TRBD2. Germline V gene lookup returns CDR1 SGHVS and CDR2 FQNEAQ. V shed 3 bases, J shed 0 bases, and the junction held 13 bases outside the gene matches. This CDR3 has 19 amino acids. CDR3 in amino acids: CASSFPGGDTLLAKNIQYF. DNA for the CDR3: TGTGCCAGCAGCTTCCCGGGGGGGGATACGCTACTAGCCAAAAACATTCAGTACTTC. Based on the CDR3 plus reference TRBV7-8 and TRBJ2-4, the full variable domain is GAGVSQSPRYKVAKRGQDVALRCDPISGHVSLFWYQQALGQGPEFLTYFQNEAQLDKSGLPSDRFFAERPEGSVSTLKIQRTQQEDSAVYLCASSFPGGDTLLAKNIQYFGAGTRLSVL.

The V call is TRBV28, the J call TRBJ1-1; 7 nucleotides agree with TRBD1. The V gene's germline CDR1 is MDHEN and CDR2 SYDVKM. J gave up 4 bases and V 7 bases, and 6 bases lay outside the gene matches. The CDR3 is 13 amino acids. CDR3 region: CASIKGAGTEAFF. CDR3 nucleotide sequence: TGTGCCAGCATAAAGGGGGCTGGCACTGAAGCTTTCTTT.

The chain is built from TRBV29-1 and TRBJ1-5; no firm D call. This CDR3 is 13 amino acids long. Between the trimmed V and J ends, which lost 3 bases and 6 bases, there was a span of 12 bases. Germline V gene sequence: CDR1 SQVTM, CDR2 ANQGSEA. The CDR3, as DNA: TGCAGCGTTGACGCCGGGTCGGGTCAGCCCCAGCATTTT. It specifies CSVDAGSGQPQHF.

A remark on this clone: Other DNA sequences of this sample code for an identical CDR3. The chain joins TRBV9 to TRBJ1-2, with 7 positions matching TRBD1. The CDR3 totals 14 residues. Unmatched junction bases numbered 4, after V lost 3 bases and J lost 2 bases. In germline, CDR1 is SGDLS, CDR2 YYNGEE. The CDR3 nucleotides read TGTGCCAGCAGCGGAAACAGGGGAAACTATGGCTACACCTTC. This sequence encodes CASSGNRGNYGYTF.

This sequence joins TRBV14 and TRBJ1-4; unclear D gene. The V and J ends lost 4 bases and 4 bases respectively, with 4 bases between them. Germline CDR1 SGHDN, CDR2 FVKESK. This CDR3 has 12 amino acids. This CDR3 reads CASSPSNEKLFF. CDR3 in DNA: TGTGCCAGCAGCCCTAGTAATGAAAAACTGTTTTTT.

J is TRBJ2-5 and V is TRBV7-9; tentatively, D is TRBD1 (6 bases). Germline V gene sequence: CDR1 SEHNR, CDR2 FQNEAQ (reference sequence). The CDR3 totals 14 residues. The ends were cut back, 1 base at V and 7 bases at J, with 13 bases in the middle. CDR3 amino acids: CASSLEGGIGTQYF. The CDR3 nucleotides are TGTGCCAGCAGCTTAGAAGGGGGAATCGGGACCCAGTACTTC.

The chain carries TRBV7-2 and TRBJ1-2; 9 positions match TRBD1. Looked up from germline, CDR1 is SGHTA and CDR2 is FQGNSA. This CDR3 spans 14 amino acids. The junction had 4 bases not matched to a gene; V was cut back by 5 bases and J by 3 bases. CDR3 protein: CASSPTGGHYGYTF. CDR3 coding DNA: TGTGCCAGCAGCCCGACAGGGGGGCACTATGGCTACACCTTC.

The chain carries TRBV7-2 and TRBJ2-7; 11 bases agree with TRBD1. The germline V gene has CDR1 SGHTA and CDR2 FQGNSA. The CDR3 consists of 15 residues. V shed 1 base, J shed 3 bases, and the junction held 2 bases outside the gene matches. The CDR3 here is CASSLEGTGGYEQYV. The CDR3, as DNA: TGTGCCAGCAGCTTAGAAGGGACAGGGGGCTACGAGCAGTACGTC.